This T cell receptor (beta chain) emerged from a study of T-cell memory formation after mild COVID-19. With 0 bases clipped from V and 8 bases from J, the junction kept 5 bases outside the gene matches. From germline, CDR1 is SGHRS and CDR2 YFSETQ. CDR3 length: 15 amino acids. TCRdb used MiXCR to reprocess the 5' RACE reads, holding one entry per CDR3 protein. Here the sample spans about 390,000 distinct CDR3 sequences, about 16% being singletons. The sequenced material came from PBMCs or a T cell subset sorted from them (not recorded which). The receptor's source is a man between 18 and 35 years old who had mild COVID-19 (a few samples of this study predate the infection). Cell type and time point are not known. The rearrangement joins TRBV5-1 to TRBJ1-6; 7 positions match TRBD1. CDR3 sequence (DNA): TGCGCCAGCAGCTTGGGAGCAGGGGGAGATTCACCCCTCCACTTT. Translated, it gives CASSLGAGGDSPLHF.